Described below is a single TCR beta chain sequence and its context. Antigen specificity is unknown. Per germline, CDR1 SEHNR and CDR2 FQNEAQ (reference sequence). Trimming left V 4 bases short and J 0 bases short, with 11 bases between. The CDR3 consists of 15 residues. The 5'RACE method, run with constant-segment primers, produced TCR alpha and TCR beta cDNA libraries (carrying sample barcodes and UMIs). MiXCR was run by TCRdb on the 5' RACE reads, yielding one entry per CDR3 protein. The table records roughly 250,000 distinct CDR3 sequences, about 17% of them present only once. The sample is drawn from a study of T-cell memory formation after mild COVID-19. Study overall: TCR clusters showed largely donor specificity. Broader study findings: Cross-reactive memory seemingly joined, as some responding clones were found in pre-infection memory.

The TCR comes from a young man who had mild COVID-19 (a few samples of this study predate the infection). Cell type and time point are not known. The chain joins TRBV7-9 to TRBJ2-3, with D possibly being TRBD2 (6 bases). The specimen was PBMCs or a T cell subset sorted from them (not recorded which). The CDR3 DNA reads as TGTGCCAGCAGCTCCGCTAGCGCCAGCACAGATACGCAGTATTTT. Its protein product is CASSSASASTDTQYF.